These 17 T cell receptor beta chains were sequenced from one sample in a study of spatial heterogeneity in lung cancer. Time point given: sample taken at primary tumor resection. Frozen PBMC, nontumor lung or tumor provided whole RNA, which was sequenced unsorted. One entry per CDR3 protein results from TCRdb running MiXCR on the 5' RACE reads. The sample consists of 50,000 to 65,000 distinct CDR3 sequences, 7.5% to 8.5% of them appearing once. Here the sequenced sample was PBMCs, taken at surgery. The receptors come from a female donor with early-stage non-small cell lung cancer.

CDR3 region: CASSENRDQPQHF. In nucleotides, the CDR3 is TGTGCCAGCAGTGAAAACAGGGATCAGCCCCAGCATTTT. This chain uses TRBV6-1 with TRBJ1-5, with D possibly matching TRBD1 (6 bases). This CDR3 is built from 13 residues. CDR1 is MNHNS and CDR2 is SASEGT in the germline V gene. Trimming cost V 2 bases and J 5 bases, with 7 bases left between them.

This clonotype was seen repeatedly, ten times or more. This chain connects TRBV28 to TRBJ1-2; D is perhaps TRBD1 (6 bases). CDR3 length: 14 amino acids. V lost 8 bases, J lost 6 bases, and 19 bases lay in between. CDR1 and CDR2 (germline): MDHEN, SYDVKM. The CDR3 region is CASGPPQGWHGYTF. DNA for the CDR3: TGTGCCAGCGGTCCGCCTCAGGGGTGGCATGGCTACACCTTC.

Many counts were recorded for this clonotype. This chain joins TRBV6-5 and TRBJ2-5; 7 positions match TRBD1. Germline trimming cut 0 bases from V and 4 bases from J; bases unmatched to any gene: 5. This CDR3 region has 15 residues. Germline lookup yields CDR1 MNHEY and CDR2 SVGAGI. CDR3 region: CASSYSWSGGETQYF. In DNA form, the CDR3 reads TGTGCCAGCAGTTACTCGTGGTCAGGGGGAGAGACCCAGTACTTC.

CDR3 region: CASSRDRYEQYV. CDR3 nucleotide sequence: TGTGCCAGCAGCCGGGACCGTTACGAGCAGTACGTC. The chain is built from TRBV28 and TRBJ2-7, with D perhaps assigned TRBD1 or TRBD2 (5 bases each). The CDR3 extends over 12 amino acids. In germline, CDR1 is MDHEN, CDR2 SYDVKM. The V and J ends lost 6 bases and 4 bases respectively, with 10 bases between them.

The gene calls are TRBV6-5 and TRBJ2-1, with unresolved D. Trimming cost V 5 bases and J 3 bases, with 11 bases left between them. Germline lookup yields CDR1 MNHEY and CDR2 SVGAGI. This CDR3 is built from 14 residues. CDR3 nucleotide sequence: TGTGCCAGCAGTCCACTGGGCAGCTACAATGAGCAGTTCTTC. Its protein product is CASSPLGSYNEQFF.

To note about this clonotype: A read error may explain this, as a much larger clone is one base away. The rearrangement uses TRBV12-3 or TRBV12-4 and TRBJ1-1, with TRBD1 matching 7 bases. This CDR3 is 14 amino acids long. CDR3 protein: CASSLQGGVTAAFF. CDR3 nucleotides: TGTGCCAGCAGTTTACAGGGGGGAGTAACTGCAGCTTTCTTT.

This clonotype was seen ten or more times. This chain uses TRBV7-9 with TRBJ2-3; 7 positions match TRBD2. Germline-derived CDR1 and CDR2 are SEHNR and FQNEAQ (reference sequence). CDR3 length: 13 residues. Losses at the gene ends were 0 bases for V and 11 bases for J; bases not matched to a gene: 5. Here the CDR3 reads CASSLAGLVQQYF. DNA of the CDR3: TGTGCCAGCAGCTTAGCTGGACTAGTCCAGCAGTATTTT.

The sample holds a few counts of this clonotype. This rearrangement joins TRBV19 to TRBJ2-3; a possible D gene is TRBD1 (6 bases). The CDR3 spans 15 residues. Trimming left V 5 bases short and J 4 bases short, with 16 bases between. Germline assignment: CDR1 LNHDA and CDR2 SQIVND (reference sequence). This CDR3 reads CASSLQGRRADTQYF. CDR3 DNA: TGTGCCAGTAGTCTTCAGGGGCGCCGGGCAGATACGCAGTATTTT.

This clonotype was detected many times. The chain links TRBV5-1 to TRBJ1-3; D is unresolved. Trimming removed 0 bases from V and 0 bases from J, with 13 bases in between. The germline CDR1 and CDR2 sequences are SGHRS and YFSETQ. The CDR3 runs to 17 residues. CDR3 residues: CASSLEARISSGNTIYF. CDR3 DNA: TGCGCCAGCAGCTTGGAGGCAAGGATATCCTCTGGAAACACCATATATTTT.

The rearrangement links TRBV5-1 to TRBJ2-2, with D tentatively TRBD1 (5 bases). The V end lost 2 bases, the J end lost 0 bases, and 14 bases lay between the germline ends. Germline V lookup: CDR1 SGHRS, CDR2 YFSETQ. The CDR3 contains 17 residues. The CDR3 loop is CASSLIRAGSNTGELFF. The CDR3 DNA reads TGCGCCAGCAGCTTAATTCGAGCAGGGTCGAACACCGGGGAGCTGTTTTTT.

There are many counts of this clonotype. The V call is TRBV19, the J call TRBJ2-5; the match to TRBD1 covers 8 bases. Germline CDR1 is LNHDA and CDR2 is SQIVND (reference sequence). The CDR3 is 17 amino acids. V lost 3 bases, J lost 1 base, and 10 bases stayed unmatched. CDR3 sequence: CASSIGTGVAVQETQYF. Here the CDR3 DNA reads TGTGCCAGTAGTATCGGGACAGGAGTAGCGGTCCAAGAGACCCAGTACTTC.

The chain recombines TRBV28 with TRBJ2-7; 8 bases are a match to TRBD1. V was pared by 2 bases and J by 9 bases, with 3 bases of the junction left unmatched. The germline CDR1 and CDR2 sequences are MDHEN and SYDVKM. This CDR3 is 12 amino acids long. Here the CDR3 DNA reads TGTGCCAGCAGTTTAGGACAGGGAGTGCAGTACTTC. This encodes CASSLGQGVQYF.

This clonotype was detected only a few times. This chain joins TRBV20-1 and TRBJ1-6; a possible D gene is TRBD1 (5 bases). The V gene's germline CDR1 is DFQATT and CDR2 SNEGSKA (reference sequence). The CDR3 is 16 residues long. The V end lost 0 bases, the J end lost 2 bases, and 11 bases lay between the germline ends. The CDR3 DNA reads TGCAGTGCTAGAGATCGGGGCCAGACCTATAATTCACCCCTCCACTTT. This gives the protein CSARDRGQTYNSPLHF.

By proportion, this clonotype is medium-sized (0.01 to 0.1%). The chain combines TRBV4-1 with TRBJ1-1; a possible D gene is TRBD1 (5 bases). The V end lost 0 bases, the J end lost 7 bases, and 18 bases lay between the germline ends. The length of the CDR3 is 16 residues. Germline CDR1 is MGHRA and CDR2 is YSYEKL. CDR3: CASSQDPLTAMIEAFF. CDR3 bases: TGCGCCAGCAGCCAAGACCCTCTGACAGCTATGATTGAAGCTTTCTTT.

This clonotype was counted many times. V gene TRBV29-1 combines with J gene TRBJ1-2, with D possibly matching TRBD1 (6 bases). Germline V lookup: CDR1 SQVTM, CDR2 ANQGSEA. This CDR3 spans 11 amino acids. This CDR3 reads CSGGQNYGYTF. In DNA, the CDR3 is TGCAGTGGCGGACAGAACTATGGCTACACCTTC.

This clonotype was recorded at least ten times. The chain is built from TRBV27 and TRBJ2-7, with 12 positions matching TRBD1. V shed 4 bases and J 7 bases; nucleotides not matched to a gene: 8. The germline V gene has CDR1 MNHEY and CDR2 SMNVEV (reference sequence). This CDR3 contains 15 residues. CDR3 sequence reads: CASSSSGTGGSEQYF. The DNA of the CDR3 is TGTGCCAGCAGTTCTTCAGGGACAGGGGGCTCTGAGCAGTACTTC.

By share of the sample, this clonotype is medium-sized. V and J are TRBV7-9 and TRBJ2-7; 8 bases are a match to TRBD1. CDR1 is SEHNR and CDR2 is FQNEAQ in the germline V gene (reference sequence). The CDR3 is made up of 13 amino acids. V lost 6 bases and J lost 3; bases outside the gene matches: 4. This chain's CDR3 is CASSSTGVYEQYF. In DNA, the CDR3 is TGTGCCAGCAGTTCGACAGGGGTCTACGAGCAGTACTTC.